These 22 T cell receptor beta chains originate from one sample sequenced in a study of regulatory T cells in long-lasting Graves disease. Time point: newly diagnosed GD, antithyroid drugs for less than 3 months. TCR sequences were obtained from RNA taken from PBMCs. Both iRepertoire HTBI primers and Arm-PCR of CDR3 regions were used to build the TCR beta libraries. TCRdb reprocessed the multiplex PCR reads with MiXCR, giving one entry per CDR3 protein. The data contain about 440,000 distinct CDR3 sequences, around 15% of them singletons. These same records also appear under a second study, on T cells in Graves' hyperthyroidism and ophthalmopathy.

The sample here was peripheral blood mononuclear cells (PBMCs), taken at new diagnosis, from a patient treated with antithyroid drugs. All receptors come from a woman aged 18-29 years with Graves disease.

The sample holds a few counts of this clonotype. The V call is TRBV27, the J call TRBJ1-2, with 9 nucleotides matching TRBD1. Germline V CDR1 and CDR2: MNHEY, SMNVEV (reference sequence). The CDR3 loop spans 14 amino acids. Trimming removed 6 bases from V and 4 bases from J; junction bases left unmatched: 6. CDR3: CASRTTGGAYGYTF. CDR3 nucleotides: TGTGCCAGCAGAACTACAGGGGGCGCCTATGGCTACACCTTC.

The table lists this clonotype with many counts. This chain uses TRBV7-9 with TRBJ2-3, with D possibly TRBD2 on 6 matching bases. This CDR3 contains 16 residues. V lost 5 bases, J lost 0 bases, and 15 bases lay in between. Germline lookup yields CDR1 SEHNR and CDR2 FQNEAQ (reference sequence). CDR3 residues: CASSQTGVISTDTQYF. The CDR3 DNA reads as TGTGCCAGCAGCCAAACGGGGGTGATAAGCACAGATACGCAGTATTTT.

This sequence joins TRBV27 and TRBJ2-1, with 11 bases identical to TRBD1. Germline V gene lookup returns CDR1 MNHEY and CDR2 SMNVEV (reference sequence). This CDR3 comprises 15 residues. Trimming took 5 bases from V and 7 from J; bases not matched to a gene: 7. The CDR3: CASSLWTGGGNEQFF. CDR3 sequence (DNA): TGTGCCAGCAGTCTTTGGACAGGGGGCGGGAATGAGCAGTTCTTC.

CDR3 DNA: TGCGCCAGCAGCCCGCTCTCTAACTCGGTCAACAATGAGCAGTTCTTC. Residues: CASSPLSNSVNNEQFF. The chain links TRBV10-2 to TRBJ2-1, with D unclear. Trimming cost V 6 bases and J 5 bases, with 20 bases left between them. Germline-derived CDR1 and CDR2 are WSHSY and SAAADI. The CDR3 has 16 amino acids.

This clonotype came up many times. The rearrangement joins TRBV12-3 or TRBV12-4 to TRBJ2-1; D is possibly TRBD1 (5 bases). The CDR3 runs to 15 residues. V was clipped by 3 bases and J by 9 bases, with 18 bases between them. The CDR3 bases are TGTGCCAGCAGTTTGTCTTCTGCAGGGTTAGGTGAGCAGTTCTTC. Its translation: CASSLSSAGLGEQFF.

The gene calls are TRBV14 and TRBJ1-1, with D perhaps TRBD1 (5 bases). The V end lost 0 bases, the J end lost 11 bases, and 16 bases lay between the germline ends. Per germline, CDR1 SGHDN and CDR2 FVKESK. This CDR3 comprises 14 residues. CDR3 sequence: CASSQDRETAAAFF. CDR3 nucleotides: TGTGCCAGCAGCCAAGATAGAGAGACAGCCGCTGCTTTCTTT.

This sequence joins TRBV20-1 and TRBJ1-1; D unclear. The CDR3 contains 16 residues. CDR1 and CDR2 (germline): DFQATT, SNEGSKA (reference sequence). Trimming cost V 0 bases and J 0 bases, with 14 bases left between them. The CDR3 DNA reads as TGCAGTGCTAGAGACTTTGCGGACGGACTGAACACTGAAGCTTTCTTT. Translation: CSARDFADGLNTEAFF.

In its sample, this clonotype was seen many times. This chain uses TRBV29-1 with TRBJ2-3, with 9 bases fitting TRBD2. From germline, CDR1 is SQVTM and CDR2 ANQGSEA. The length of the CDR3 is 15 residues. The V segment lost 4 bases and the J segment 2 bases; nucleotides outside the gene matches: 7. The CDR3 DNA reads TGCAGCGTTGCCAAGACTAGCGGATTCACAGATACGCAGTATTTT. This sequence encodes CSVAKTSGFTDTQYF.

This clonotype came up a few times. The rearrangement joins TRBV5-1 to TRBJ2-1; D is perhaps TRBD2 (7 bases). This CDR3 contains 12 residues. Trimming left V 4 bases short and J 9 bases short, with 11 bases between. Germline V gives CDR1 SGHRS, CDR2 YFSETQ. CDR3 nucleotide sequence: TGCGCCAGCAGCCCGAGGGGGGGTGAGCAGTTCTTC. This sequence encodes CASSPRGGEQFF.

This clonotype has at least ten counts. This CDR3 is CASSQGQARFGYGYTF. CDR3 DNA: TGTGCCAGCAGTCAGGGGCAGGCACGCTTCGGCTATGGCTACACCTTC. V usage is TRBV28 and J usage is TRBJ1-2, with D possibly TRBD1 on 6 matching bases. The germline V and J ends were trimmed by 5 bases and 4 bases, with 20 bases remaining between them. Germline V gene sequence: CDR1 MDHEN, CDR2 SYDVKM. CDR3 size: 16 residues.

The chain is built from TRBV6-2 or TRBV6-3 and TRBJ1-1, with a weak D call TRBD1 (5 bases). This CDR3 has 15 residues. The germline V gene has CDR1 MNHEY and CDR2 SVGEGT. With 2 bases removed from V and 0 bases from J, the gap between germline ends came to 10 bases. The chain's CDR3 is CASSYNLDMNTEAFF. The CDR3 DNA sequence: TGTGCCAGCAGTTACAACTTGGACATGAACACTGAAGCTTTCTTT.

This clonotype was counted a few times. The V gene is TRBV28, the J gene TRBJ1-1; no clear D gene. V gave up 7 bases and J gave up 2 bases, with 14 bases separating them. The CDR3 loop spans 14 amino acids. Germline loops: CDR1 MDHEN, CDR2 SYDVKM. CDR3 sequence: CASTPGQINTEAFF. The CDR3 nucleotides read TGTGCCAGCACACCGGGCCAAATTAACACTGAAGCTTTCTTT.

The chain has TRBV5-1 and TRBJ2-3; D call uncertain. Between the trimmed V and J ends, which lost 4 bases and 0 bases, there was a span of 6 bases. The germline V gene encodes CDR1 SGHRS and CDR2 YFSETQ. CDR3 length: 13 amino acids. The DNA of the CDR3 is TGCGCCAGCAGCATCGACAGCACAGATACGCAGTATTTT. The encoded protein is CASSIDSTDTQYF.

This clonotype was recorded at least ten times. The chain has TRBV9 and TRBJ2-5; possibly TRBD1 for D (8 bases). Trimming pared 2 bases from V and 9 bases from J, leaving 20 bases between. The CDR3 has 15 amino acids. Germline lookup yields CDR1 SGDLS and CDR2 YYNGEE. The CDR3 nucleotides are TGTGCCAGCAGCGTTGAGACAGGGGAGGGTCGGGCCCAGTACTTC. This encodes CASSVETGEGRAQYF.

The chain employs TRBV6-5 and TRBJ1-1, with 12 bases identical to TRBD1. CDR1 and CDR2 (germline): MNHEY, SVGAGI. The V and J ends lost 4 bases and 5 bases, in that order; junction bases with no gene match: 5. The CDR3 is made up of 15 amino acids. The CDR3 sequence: CASSLGQGAWTEAFF. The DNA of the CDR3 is TGTGCCAGCAGTTTGGGACAGGGGGCATGGACTGAAGCTTTCTTT.

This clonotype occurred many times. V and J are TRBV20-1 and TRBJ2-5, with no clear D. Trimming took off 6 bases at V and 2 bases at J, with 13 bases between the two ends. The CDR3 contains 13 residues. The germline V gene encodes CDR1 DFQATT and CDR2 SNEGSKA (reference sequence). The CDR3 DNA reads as TGCAGTGCGGAGCACATCCGACAAGAGACCCAGTACTTC. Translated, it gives CSAEHIRQETQYF.

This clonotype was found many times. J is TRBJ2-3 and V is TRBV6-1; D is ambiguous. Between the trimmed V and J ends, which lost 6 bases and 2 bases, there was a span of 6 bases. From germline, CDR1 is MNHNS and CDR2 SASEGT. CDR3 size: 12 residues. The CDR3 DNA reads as TGTGCCAGCAGCACAGACACAGATACGCAGTATTTT. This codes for CASSTDTDTQYF.

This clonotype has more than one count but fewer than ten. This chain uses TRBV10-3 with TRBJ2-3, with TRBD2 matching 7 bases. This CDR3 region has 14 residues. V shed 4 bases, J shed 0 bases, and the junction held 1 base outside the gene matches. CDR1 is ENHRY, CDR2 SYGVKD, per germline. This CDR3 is CAISGEGSTDTQYF. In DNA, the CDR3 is TGTGCCATCAGTGGGGAGGGGAGCACAGATACGCAGTATTTT.

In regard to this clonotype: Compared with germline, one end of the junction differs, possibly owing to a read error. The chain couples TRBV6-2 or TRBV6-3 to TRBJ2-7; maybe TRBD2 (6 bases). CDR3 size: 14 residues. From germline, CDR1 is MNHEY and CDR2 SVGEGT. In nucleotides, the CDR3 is TGTGCCAGCAGTTACTCGTCGGGAGTCAACGAGCGGTACTTC. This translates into CASSYSSGVNERYF.

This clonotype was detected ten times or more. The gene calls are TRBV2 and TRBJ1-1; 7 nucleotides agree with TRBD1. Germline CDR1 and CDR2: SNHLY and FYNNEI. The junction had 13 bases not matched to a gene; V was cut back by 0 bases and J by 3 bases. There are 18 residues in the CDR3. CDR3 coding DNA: TGTGCCAGCAGTGAAGCGGAGGGACAGCCAAGGGAGGACACTGAAGCTTTCTTT. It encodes CASSEAEGQPREDTEAFF.

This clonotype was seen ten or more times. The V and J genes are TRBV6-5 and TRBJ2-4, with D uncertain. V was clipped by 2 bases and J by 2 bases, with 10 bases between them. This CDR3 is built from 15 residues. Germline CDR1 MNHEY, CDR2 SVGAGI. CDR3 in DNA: TGTGCCAGCAGTTACGGCATGGGGACCAAAAACATTCAGTACTTC. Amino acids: CASSYGMGTKNIQYF.

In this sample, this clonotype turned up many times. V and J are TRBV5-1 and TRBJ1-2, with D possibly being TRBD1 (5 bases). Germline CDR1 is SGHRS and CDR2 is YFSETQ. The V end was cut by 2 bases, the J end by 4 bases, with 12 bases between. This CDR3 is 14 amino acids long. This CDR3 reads CASSLNTGGYGYTF. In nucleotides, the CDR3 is TGCGCCAGCAGCTTAAACACCGGGGGCTATGGCTACACCTTC.